These 2 T cell receptor beta chains originate from one sample sequenced in a study of T-cell reconstitution after alpha-beta-depleted transplantation in children (dated by TCRdb to the mid-2010s). Library preparation employed PCR. Sequencing took place on an Illumina HiSeq 2500. TCR library preparation used molecular barcoding, with unique molecular identifiers applied to normalize quantification of the TCRbeta repertoire. Using fastp trimming at Q25 and MiXCR clonotype assembly, TCRdb reanalyzed the public sequencing data and kept in-frame beta chains. Identical CDR3 proteins give one entry, which carries the most common genes and DNA. The sample contains approximately 270,000 distinct CDR3 sequences, 9.5% to 10% of them found a single time. Over 9% of the sample belongs to the ten largest clones. This sample comprised PBMCs from the stem cell graft donor, obtained from the stem cell graft. Receptor source: a human donor who donated a stem cell graft to a child with SCID.

This clonotype was seen a handful of times. The V call is TRBV7-9, the J call TRBJ2-1; D gene unclear. Trimming stripped 11 bases from V and 2 bases from J, with 13 bases between. The CDR3 has 13 residues. Germline V gene sequence: CDR1 SEHNR, CDR2 FQNEAQ (reference sequence). CDR3 sequence: CAASGSPYNEQFF. The CDR3 coding sequence is TGTGCCGCATCCGGGTCGCCCTACAATGAGCAGTTCTTC.

The DNA of the CDR3 is TGTGCCATCAGTGACACCGGGACTAGCGGGGGTGCTCTCGGGCAGTACTTC. Protein: CAISDTGTSGGALGQYF. The chain combines TRBV10-3 with TRBJ2-4, with 14 bases lining up with TRBD2. Germline values: CDR1 ENHRY, CDR2 SYGVKD. The CDR3 extends over 17 amino acids. Trimming cost V 3 bases and J 13 bases; bases outside gene matches: 14.